This TCR beta chain appears in the sequencing data of a study of T cell repertoires in cytomegalovirus infection. Study in general: Signatures in public TCR beta sequences pointed to both CMV infection and matching HLA type.

TCRdb used MiXCR to reprocess the reads, holding one entry per CDR3 protein. The sample records 830,000 or so distinct CDR3 sequences, less than 35% being singletons. Worth noting for this clonotype: Its antigen is still unknown. One end of the junction fails to match germline, which may point to a read error.

Germline CDR1 is MNHNS and CDR2 is SASEGT. CDR3 length equals 16 residues. Sequencing used cultured CD8+ T cells from PBMCs, obtained from culture after CMV antigen stimulation. The receptor was isolated from a human donor in good health (CMV status not recorded). Some clones in this sample may be carry-over from other donors' samples. The rearrangement links TRBV6-1 to TRBJ2-1, with TRBD1 identical over 7 bases. Here the CDR3 reads CANSPRTGGSYNEQFF. For the CDR3, the DNA is TGTGCCAACAGTCCCCGGACAGGCGGCTCCTACAATGAGCAGTTCTTC.